This T cell receptor (beta chain) came from a study of blood T cell repertoires in COVID-19. Study context: Both acute and convalescent COVID-19 samples were obtained from the United States, Italy and Spain.

Assay: immunoSEQ multiplex PCR; the TCRdb copy retains only in-frame clones and omits some. This sample has 12,000 or so clones; around 82% occur once, and the top ten carry around 4%. This CDR3 comprises 15 residues. Germline assignment: CDR1 MDHEN and CDR2 SYDVKM. V dropped 2 bases and J dropped 1 base, with 11 bases sitting between them. Sequencing used peripheral blood. The clonotype comes from a woman aged 55-70 years with acute or convalescent COVID-19. This chain joins TRBV28 and TRBJ1-2; D not certain. The CDR3 DNA is TGTGCCAGCAGTTTAGGCGGTTATTTTAACTATGGCTACACCTTC. Residues: CASSLGGYFNYGYTF.